These 26 T cell receptor beta chains came from one sample sequenced in a study of CD8+ T cells in alopecia areata. Sequencing relied on a cDNA template that was reverse transcribed from extracted RNA. Profiling relied on immunoSEQ multiplex PCR, and the TCRdb table lists in-frame clones only, not all of them. The sample lists about 200,000 clones; 56% were seen once. The sample consisted of CD8+ T cells sorted from blood. These receptors came from a human donor in good health.

This chain's CDR3 is CSVADYGYTF. The CDR3 DNA sequence: TGCAGCGTTGCCGACTATGGCTACACCTTC. The chain carries TRBV29-1 and TRBJ1-2; D unclear. Trimming took 4 bases from V and 3 from J, leaving 3 bases between them. From germline, CDR1 is SQVTM and CDR2 ANQGSEA. CDR3 length: 10 residues.

In its sample, this clone was seen once. The chain has TRBV4-1 and TRBJ2-3; TRBD2 agrees at 9 bases. Per the germline V gene, CDR1 is MGHRA and CDR2 is YSYEKL. The CDR3 contains 16 residues. The V segment lost 3 bases and the J segment 0 bases; nucleotides outside the gene matches: 4. In nucleotides, the CDR3 is TGCGCCAGCAGCCATGTAGCGGGGGAAAGCACAGATACGCAGTATTTT. This sequence encodes CASSHVAGESTDTQYF.

V is TRBV11-1 and J is TRBJ1-1; TRBD1 aligns across 8 bases. Germline trimming cut 4 bases from V and 3 bases from J; bases unmatched to any gene: 16. CDR1 and CDR2 from the germline V gene are SGHAT and FQDESV (reference sequence). The CDR3 is made up of 18 amino acids. CDR3 region: CASSSPDRAFGEDTEAFF. CDR3 coding DNA: TGTGCCAGCAGCTCACCGGACAGGGCGTTTGGGGAAGACACTGAAGCTTTCTTT. Complete variable domain (other parts from reference TRBV11-1 and TRBJ1-1): EAEVAQSPRYKITEKSQAVAFWCDPISGHATLYWYRQILGQGPELLVQFQDESVVDDSQLPKDRFSAERLKGVDSTLKIQPAELGDSAMYLCASSSPDRAFGEDTEAFFGQGTRLTVV.

A few counts support this clone. The chain is built from TRBV5-4 and TRBJ1-6, with D perhaps TRBD1 (5 bases). The V and J ends lost 4 bases and 8 bases respectively, with 16 bases between them. There are 15 residues in the CDR3. CDR1 SGHNT and CDR2 YYREEE come from the germline V gene (reference sequence). The CDR3 nucleotides read TGTGCCAGCAGCAATCGTGAGGGACCGTATTCACCCCTCCACTTT. It yields the protein CASSNREGPYSPLHF.

This clone showed up just a few times. This sequence joins TRBV4-1 and TRBJ1-5; the D gene is possibly TRBD1 (5 bases). The length of the CDR3 is 14 residues. CDR1 and CDR2 (germline): MGHRA, YSYEKL. With 4 bases removed from V and 7 bases from J, the gap between germline ends came to 14 bases. The CDR3 region is CASSPSGRSQPQHF. The CDR3 DNA reads TGCGCCAGCAGCCCGTCAGGGAGATCGCAGCCCCAGCATTTT.

This clone was picked up a small number of times. The chain uses TRBV29-1 and TRBJ2-1, with D perhaps TRBD2 (7 bases). The CDR3 has 17 amino acids. V was trimmed by 5 bases and J by 0 bases, leaving 20 bases between them. Germline assignment: CDR1 SQVTM and CDR2 ANQGSEA. The CDR3 nucleotides read TGCAGCGTTACTGGAGTGGGGGGGCCGAGCTCCTACAATGAGCAGTTCTTC. Translating it yields CSVTGVGGPSSYNEQFF.

This CDR3 reads CASSVARNSPENTEAFF. In nucleotides, the CDR3 is TGTGCCAGCAGCGTAGCTCGAAACAGCCCTGAGAACACTGAAGCTTTCTTT. The chain joins TRBV9 to TRBJ1-1; D gene unclear. The CDR3 spans 17 residues. Germline V gives CDR1 SGDLS, CDR2 YYNGEE. Deletions cut 0 bases from V and 1 base from J, with 16 bases between.

The rearrangement uses TRBV15 and TRBJ2-7; 10 bases fit TRBD1. The V segment lost 3 bases and the J segment 5 bases; nucleotides outside the gene matches: 10. The CDR3 extends over 16 amino acids. From germline, CDR1 is LNHNV and CDR2 YYDKDF (reference sequence). The CDR3 nucleotides are TGTGCCACCAGCAGTCACCGGGACAGGGGTCTTAACGAGCAGTACTTC. It specifies CATSSHRDRGLNEQYF. Complete variable domain (other parts from reference TRBV15 and TRBJ2-7): DAMVIQNPRYQVTQFGKPVTLSCSQTLNHNVMYWYQQKSSQAPKLLFHYYDKDFNNEADTPDNFQSRRPNTSFCFLDIRSPGLGDTAMYLCATSSHRDRGLNEQYFGPGTRLTVT.

This clone was seen a handful of times. This chain links TRBV7-9 with TRBJ2-7, with a weak D call TRBD1 (6 bases). The CDR3 runs to 15 residues. Trimming left V 1 base short and J 2 bases short, with 12 bases between. The germline V gene has CDR1 SEHNR and CDR2 FQNEAQ (reference sequence). The CDR3 DNA reads as TGTGCCAGCAGCTTAGAGGCCAGGGGTCCCTACGAGCAGTACTTC. Its translation is CASSLEARGPYEQYF.

Comment on this clone: Other DNA sequences of this sample code for an identical CDR3. The chain joins TRBV29-1 to TRBJ2-7, with TRBD1 matching over 8 bases. CDR1 SQVTM and CDR2 ANQGSEA come from the germline V gene. The CDR3 is 13 amino acids. After removal of 6 bases from V and 0 bases from J, the junction contained 4 bases not matched to a gene. The CDR3 bases are TGCAGCGTCGGCACAGGGGGCTCCTACGAGCAGTACTTC. It encodes CSVGTGGSYEQYF.

In its sample, this clone was seen a few times. This sequence joins TRBV11-2 and TRBJ2-7, with 7 bases lining up with TRBD1. CDR3 length equals 13 residues. Germline trimming cut 2 bases from V and 2 bases from J; bases unmatched to any gene: 0. Germline CDR1 and CDR2: SGHAT and FQNNGV. In DNA, the CDR3 is TGTGCCAGCAGCTTAACAGGGGCCTACGAGCAGTACTTC. As protein: CASSLTGAYEQYF.

The chain carries TRBV5-6 and TRBJ2-5; 10 bases match TRBD1. The germline gives CDR1 SGHDT, CDR2 YYEEEE. Unmatched junction bases numbered 5, after V lost 3 bases and J lost 3 bases. The CDR3 has 15 residues. The CDR3 DNA follows: TGTGCCAGCAGCTGGCGGGGGACAGGGGAAGAGACCCAGTACTTC. The encoded protein is CASSWRGTGEETQYF.

This clone was observed a handful of times. This rearrangement joins TRBV29-1 to TRBJ2-7; D perhaps matches TRBD1 (5 bases). The CDR3 spans 13 residues. CDR1 and CDR2 (germline): SQVTM, ANQGSEA. V was trimmed by 0 bases and J by 6 bases, leaving 12 bases between them. In DNA form, the CDR3 reads TGCAGCGTTGAAGAAGAGGCAGGGCGCGAGCAGTACTTC. Its translation is CSVEEEAGREQYF.

The chain has TRBV12-2 and TRBJ1-1; the table assigns TRBD1, which was not confirmed against the DNA. TRBV12-2 is a pseudogene locus. There are 16 residues in the CDR3. CDR3 sequence (DNA): TGTGCAAGTCGCTTAGTGCAGTGCCATCTGAACACTGAAGCTTTCTTT. It yields the protein CASRLVQCHLNTEAFF.

The rearrangement links TRBV21-1 to TRBJ2-1; the table's TRBD2 call for D was not verified on the DNA. TRBV21-1 is flagged as a pseudogene. CDR3 length equals 9 residues. The CDR3 coding sequence is TGTGCCGCCCCGTCCGGGCAGTTCTTC. Residues: CAAPSGQFF.

This chain uses TRBV4-1 with TRBJ1-2; 10 positions agree with TRBD1. V was pared by 0 bases and J by 4 bases, with 8 bases of the junction left unmatched. The CDR3 has 17 residues. Germline-derived CDR1 and CDR2 are MGHRA and YSYEKL. The CDR3 loop is CASSQEGTGVPGYGYTF. Here the CDR3 DNA reads TGCGCCAGCAGCCAAGAGGGGACAGGGGTTCCCGGCTATGGCTACACCTTC.

The chain recombines TRBV12-5 with TRBJ1-2, with D uncertain. CDR1 LGHNT and CDR2 FRNRAP come from the germline V gene. Trimming pared 3 bases from V and 4 bases from J, leaving 6 bases between. This CDR3 comprises 12 residues. In DNA form, the CDR3 reads TGTGCTAGTGGTTTTAACGGCTATGGCTACACCTTC. This gives the protein CASGFNGYGYTF.

J is TRBJ2-7 and V is TRBV30; 8 nucleotides align to TRBD1. Germline CDR1 reads GTSNPN; CDR2 reads SVGIG (reference sequence). The V segment lost 3 bases and the J segment 3 bases; nucleotides outside the gene matches: 13. CDR3 size: 16 residues. Here the CDR3 DNA reads TGTGCCTGGAGCCCGGGGACAGGCAAAATTTTCTACGAGCAGTACTTC. Translation gives CAWSPGTGKIFYEQYF.

The chain joins TRBV19 to TRBJ2-7; 9 bases fit TRBD1. The CDR3 runs to 14 residues. CDR1 and CDR2 (germline): LNHDA, SQIVND (reference sequence). The V and J ends lost 5 bases and 5 bases, in that order; junction bases with no gene match: 7. The CDR3: CASSPGQGIHEQYF. The CDR3 DNA is TGTGCCAGTAGTCCGGGACAGGGTATCCACGAGCAGTACTTC.

V and J are TRBV19 and TRBJ1-2, with 9 bases identical to TRBD1. With V trimmed by 6 bases and J by 8 bases, 10 bases remained unmatched. The length of the CDR3 is 14 residues. Per germline, CDR1 LNHDA and CDR2 SQIVND (reference sequence). Written as DNA, the CDR3 is TGTGCCAGTAGGCCACCGACAGGGGGAGGCGGCTACACCTTC. It translates to CASRPPTGGGGYTF.

In its sample, this clone was seen a few times. The chain carries TRBV27 and TRBJ1-1; D is unresolved. With 3 bases removed from V and 0 bases from J, the gap between germline ends came to 11 bases. Germline V gives CDR1 MNHEY, CDR2 SMNVEV (reference sequence). The CDR3 extends over 15 amino acids. For the CDR3, the DNA is TGTGCCAGCAGTTTTTACGGTGGGTTGAACACTGAAGCTTTCTTT. The encoded protein is CASSFYGGLNTEAFF.

The rearrangement joins TRBV7-9 to TRBJ2-5; TRBD1 might be the D (6 bases). The CDR3 length is 15 residues. With 5 bases removed from V and 5 bases from J, the gap between germline ends came to 18 bases. Germline V lookup: CDR1 SEHNR, CDR2 FQNEAQ (reference sequence). CDR3 in amino acids: CASSTAQGARETQYF. CDR3 in DNA: TGTGCCAGCAGCACCGCACAGGGAGCAAGGGAGACCCAGTACTTC.

This clone came up once. The identical CDR3 is also encoded by other nucleotide sequences in the sample. The chain has TRBV25-1 and TRBJ1-2, with D hard to call. Germline V gene sequence: CDR1 MGHDK, CDR2 SYGVNS. The germline V and J ends were trimmed by 3 bases and 2 bases, with 4 bases remaining between them. The CDR3 extends over 12 amino acids. The CDR3 nucleotides read TGTGCCAGCAGTGAGGGGAACTATGGCTACACCTTC. Protein: CASSEGNYGYTF.

The genes are TRBV20-1 and TRBJ2-1; D gene unclear. The CDR3 has 10 residues. Looked up from germline, CDR1 is DFQATT and CDR2 is SNEGSKA (reference sequence). Trimming pared 6 bases from V and 6 bases from J, leaving 6 bases between. This chain's CDR3 is CSATPNEQFF. CDR3 nucleotides: TGCAGTGCGACCCCCAATGAGCAGTTCTTC.

The V and J genes are TRBV7-9 and TRBJ1-1; no clear D gene. The CDR3 contains 13 residues. Germline CDR1 and CDR2: SEHNR and FQNEAQ (reference sequence). Trimming took 3 bases from V and 8 from J, leaving 13 bases between them. CDR3 residues: CASSLAGGPEAFF. The CDR3 bases are TGTGCCAGCAGCTTGGCCGGAGGACCCGAAGCTTTCTTT.

This clone was recorded once. The rearrangement uses TRBV29-1 and TRBJ2-1; D not certain. The germline CDR1 and CDR2 sequences are SQVTM and ANQGSEA. This CDR3 is built from 15 residues. With 6 bases removed from V and 2 bases from J, the gap between germline ends came to 17 bases. CDR3 region: CSVIADWAPYNEQFF. The CDR3 bases are TGCAGCGTAATTGCCGACTGGGCTCCCTACAATGAGCAGTTCTTC.